This TCR beta chain came from a study of T cell repertoires in cytomegalovirus infection. Study as a whole: Public signatures in TCR beta pointed to CMV infection and matching HLA type.

CDR1 and CDR2 (germline): MNHEY, SVGAGI. The CDR3 contains 16 residues. The V segment lost 6 bases and the J segment 6 bases; nucleotides outside the gene matches: 7. MiXCR, run by TCRdb on the reads, gives a single entry per CDR3 protein. The sample lists just over 300,000 distinct CDR3 sequences; roughly a sixth were seen once. Study-wide points: Identification of carriers of CMV plus the relevant HLA was achieved through cumulative public TCR beta family frequency.

About this clonotype: Its antigen is not known.

This clonotype originated in a human donor in good health (CMV status not recorded). Some clones in this sample may be carry-over from other donors' samples. This chain joins TRBV6-5 and TRBJ2-3; 15 nucleotides line up with TRBD2. Material: PBMCs. The DNA of the CDR3 is TGTGCCAGCAGAAGGACTAGCGGGGGGGCTGGGGATACGCAGTATTTT. This encodes CASRRTSGGAGDTQYF.